The next 10 T cell receptor beta chains were all read from a single sample in a study of shared clonotypes between healthy human individuals. Naive CD8 isolation took CD45RO-negative cells positively selected for CCR7 and excluded terminally differentiated effector memory CD45RA+ cells. Method: immunoSEQ multiplex PCR; TCRdb's copy keeps in-frame clones and lacks some. The data contain about 2.2 million clones, around 95% of them singletons. The sample was naive CD8+ T cells from PBMCs. These receptor sequences come from a man between 18 and 29 years old in good health. Some clones in this sample may be carry-over from other donors' samples.

The J gene is TRBJ2-7, the V gene TRBV7-8; no reliable D call. The CDR3 totals 15 residues. The V gene's germline CDR1 is SGHVS and CDR2 FQNEAQ. Trimming removed 1 base from V and 5 bases from J, with 15 bases in between. The CDR3 sequence is CASSLGQDLYNEQYF. CDR3 in DNA: TGTGCCAGCAGCTTAGGGCAGGACCTGTACAACGAGCAGTACTTC.

With regard to this clone: This sample also contains other DNA sequences that code for the same CDR3. J is TRBJ1-3 and V is TRBV9; the D gene is possibly TRBD1 (5 bases). Germline-derived CDR1 and CDR2 are SGDLS and YYNGEE. V was trimmed by 7 bases and J by 3 bases, leaving 5 bases between them. This CDR3 contains 11 residues. CDR3 sequence: CASGGGNTIYF. For the CDR3, the DNA is TGTGCCAGCGGGGGTGGAAACACCATATATTTT.

J is TRBJ2-3 and V is TRBV29-1, with 7 bases lining up with TRBD2. In germline, CDR1 is SQVTM, CDR2 ANQGSEA. The V and J ends lost 3 bases and 0 bases, in that order; junction bases with no gene match: 6. This CDR3 is built from 15 residues. The CDR3 protein is CSVEPASGSTDTQYF. The CDR3 coding sequence is TGCAGCGTTGAGCCCGCTAGCGGAAGCACAGATACGCAGTATTTT.

The chain carries TRBV6-5 and TRBJ2-7; D may match TRBD1 or TRBD2 (5 bases each). This CDR3 is built from 16 residues. V lost 2 bases, J lost 1 base, and 15 bases lay in between. CDR1 and CDR2 from the germline V gene are MNHEY and SVGAGI. In nucleotides, the CDR3 is TGTGCCAGCAGTTACGGCGCAGGGACCCCTTCCTACGAGCAGTACTTC. This translates into CASSYGAGTPSYEQYF.

The gene calls are TRBV28 and TRBJ2-7; the D call may be TRBD1 or TRBD2 (5 bases each). Germline V gives CDR1 MDHEN, CDR2 SYDVKM. The CDR3 runs to 13 residues. The V gene lost 7 bases and the J gene lost 4 bases, with 14 bases spanning the gap. Written as DNA, the CDR3 is TGTGCCAGCAATTTTGGGGGACCTTACGAGCAGTACTTC. Encoded protein: CASNFGGPYEQYF. The variable domain in full, completed from reference TRBV28 and TRBJ2-7, reads DVKVTQSSRYLVKRTGEKVFLECVQDMDHENMFWYRQDPGLGLRLIYFSYDVKMKEKGDIPEGYSVSREKKERFSLILESASTNQTSMYLCASNFGGPYEQYFGPGTRLTVT.

This rearrangement joins TRBV6-6 to TRBJ1-5, with D possibly matching TRBD1 (6 bases). The CDR3 loop spans 14 amino acids. V was pared by 10 bases and J by 3 bases, with 16 bases between. The germline V gene encodes CDR1 MNHNY and CDR2 SVGAGI (reference sequence). The CDR3 nucleotides are TGTGCCATCGGCTGGGGGGGGCCCAATCAGCCCCAGCATTTT. It specifies CAIGWGGPNQPQHF.

The chain carries TRBV4-3 and TRBJ2-6, with TRBD1 matching over 7 bases. V shed 8 bases and J 9 bases; nucleotides not matched to a gene: 13. From germline, CDR1 is LGHNA and CDR2 YSLEER. This CDR3 region has 15 residues. The CDR3 nucleotides read TGCGCCAGCGCGCCCGGGACAGCTACGATCAACGTCCTGACTTTC. The encoded protein is CASAPGTATINVLTF.

The chain recombines TRBV5-1 with TRBJ2-2; no definite D call. V was pared by 4 bases and J by 5 bases, with 12 bases between. Germline V CDR1 and CDR2: SGHRS, YFSETQ. The CDR3 spans 14 residues. The CDR3 is CASSPLTATGELFF. CDR3 sequence (DNA): TGCGCCAGCAGCCCTTTGACCGCAACCGGGGAGCTGTTTTTT.

The rearrangement uses TRBV30 and TRBJ1-4; 7 positions match TRBD1. In germline, CDR1 is GTSNPN, CDR2 SVGIG (reference sequence). The CDR3 spans 14 residues. The junction had 7 bases not matched to a gene; V was cut back by 4 bases and J by 5 bases. In nucleotides, the CDR3 is TGTGCCTGGACTACAGGGGCAAAGAATGAAAAACTGTTTTTT. It encodes CAWTTGAKNEKLFF.

The rearrangement links TRBV30 to TRBJ2-3, with D perhaps TRBD1 (6 bases). The CDR3 is made up of 14 amino acids. V was clipped by 4 bases and J by 2 bases, with 13 bases between them. CDR1 and CDR2 from the germline V gene are GTSNPN and SVGIG (reference sequence). The CDR3 nucleotides read TGTGCCTGGATAGGGTGGGGGCACACAGATACGCAGTATTTT. It yields the protein CAWIGWGHTDTQYF.